This T cell receptor (beta chain) was profiled in a study of regulatory T cells in long-lasting Graves disease. Study in general: For a period under 3 months, newly diagnosed Graves' patients had taken antithyroid drugs.

The time point was: newly diagnosed GD, antithyroid drugs for less than 3 months. RNA extracted from PBMCs served as the sequencing template. Arm-PCR of CDR3 regions and iRepertoire HTBI primers were used to build TCR beta libraries. TCRdb re-called the multiplex PCR reads with MiXCR, one entry per CDR3 protein. This sample carries 350,000 to 550,000 distinct CDR3 sequences, more than 13% of them seen once, and the ten largest clones take roughly a sixth. At least ten counts were recorded for this clonotype. What it binds is unknown. General study points: There was favoring of TRBV28, TRBJ1-2 and TRBJ2-5 in persistent disease.

CDR3 length: 14 amino acids. Trimming at V came to 3 bases and at J to 9 bases, leaving 7 bases not matched to a gene. Germline loops: CDR1 SGDLS, CDR2 YYNGEE. These data were also filed under a second study, of T cells in Graves' hyperthyroidism and ophthalmopathy. From that report: In the first-round RT-PCR of the TCR CDR3, the HTBI primer set was used. Ophthalmopathy was distinguished from stable hyperthyroidism by 13 V-J signatures.

The rearrangement uses TRBV9 and TRBJ2-1; 9 bases are shared with TRBD2. The sample in question was peripheral blood mononuclear cells (PBMCs), obtained at new diagnosis, from a patient treated with antithyroid drugs. This TCR derives from a woman in her twenties or thirties with Graves disease. The CDR3 loop is CASSDRTSEAEQFF. The CDR3 DNA reads as TGTGCCAGCAGCGACCGGACTAGCGAGGCTGAGCAGTTCTTC.